Listed below are T cell receptor beta chains from one sample, sequenced in a study of blood T cell repertoires in COVID-19. The table came from immunoSEQ multiplex PCR; TCRdb's copy has only in-frame clones and leaves some out. In the table there are 100,000 to 150,000 clones, about 88% of which are singletons. The sample taken for sequencing was PBMCs or T cells enriched from blood (not recorded which). Receptor source: a woman aged 45 to 65 who had recovered from COVID-19. The CDR3 runs from the conserved cysteine through the conserved F or W. A D gene is named only where the DNA matches it firmly. Clone size is shown for a subset of rows, as once, few, many or a class of expanded clone.

TRBD1 NA TRBJ2-7 TRBV11-2 TGTGCCAGCAGCTTAGCTCGGGACAGACCATACGAGCAGTACTTC CASSLARDRPYEQYF
TRBD1 NA TRBJ2-7 TRBV9 TGTGCCAGCAGCTCGACAGGGGCCAGCTCCTACGAGCAGTACTTC CASSSTGASSYEQYF
NA NA TRBJ1-4 TRBV6-1 TGTGCCAGCAGTGAAGAGGTTCTGGGAGGACTGGGGGAAAAACTGTTTTTT CASSEEVLGGLGEKLFF
NA NA TRBJ2-7 TRBV30 TGTGCCTGGAGTGTAAGGGGCAGGGGTTTCAACGAGCAGTACTTC CAWSVRGRGFNEQYF
NA NA TRBJ2-4 TRBV4-3 TGCGCCAGCAGCCAAGATTGGGGGGGCCGGTTGGCCAAAAACATTCAGTACTTC CASSQDWGGRLAKNIQYF
TRBD1 NA TRBJ2-7 TRBV2 TGTGCCAGCAGTGAAAGGGACAGGGACCCCTACGAGCAGTACTTC CASSERDRDPYEQYF
NA NA TRBJ1-5 TRBV7-9 TGTGCCAGCAGTTCGACAGTTGGCAATCAGCCCCAGCATTTT CASSSTVGNQPQHF
TRBD2 NA TRBJ2-2 TRBV11-2 TGTGCCAGCAGCTTAGATGGCGGGGGGGCCGGGGAGCTGTTTTTT CASSLDGGGAGELFF
TRBD2 NA TRBJ2-7 TRBV29-1 TGCAGCGGTCTAGCGGGGGGCTCCTACGAGCAGTACTTC CSGLAGGSYEQYF
NA NA TRBJ2-1 TRBV9 TGTGCCAGCAGCGTTGGCCCTTTCGAGCGGCTCGGTGAGCAGTTCTTC CASSVGPFERLGEQFF
NA NA TRBJ1-2 TRBV9 TGTGCCAGCAGCGCACAGGGAGCTAACTATGGCTACACCTTC CASSAQGANYGYTF
TRBD1 NA TRBJ2-4 TRBV7-9 TGTGCCAGCAGCTTTATGGGACAGGCCCTTTTCATTCAGTACTTC CASSFMGQALFIQYF
NA NA TRBJ2-7 TRBV28 TGTGCCAGCAGTCCCCCGGGGAGGTTCCACGAGCAGTACTTC CASSPPGRFHEQYF
TRBD1 NA TRBJ2-6 TRBV5-1 TGCGCCAGCAGCCCAGGACAGGGGATCTCTGGGGCCAACGTCCTGACTTTC CASSPGQGISGANVLTF
TRBD2 once TRBJ2-5 TRBV7-2 TGTGCCAGCAGCTTAGGTAGCGGGGGGGCCGTTAAAGAGACCCAGTACTTC CASSLGSGGAVKETQYF
NA once TRBJ2-3 TRBV5-1 TGCGCCAGCAGCTTAAGGATCGACTCGAGCACAGATACGCAGTATTTT CASSLRIDSSTDTQYF
NA NA TRBJ2-7 TRBV5-8 TGTGCCAGCAGCCCCTCGGGACTGATTTCCTACGAGCAGTACTTC CASSPSGLISYEQYF
TRBD2 once TRBJ2-3 TRBV5-1 TGCGCCCGCAGCCGCGGGGGGGCGGGTAGTACAGATACGCAGTATTTT CARSRGGAGSTDTQYF
NA NA TRBJ2-2 TRBV5-6 TGTGCCAGCAGCTTTTGGAGGGGTGCCACCGGGGAGCTGTTTTTT CASSFWRGATGELFF
NA few TRBJ2-7 TRBV5-6 TGTGCCAGCAGCTTGGGGCCGACCTACGAGCAGTACTTC CASSLGPTYEQYF